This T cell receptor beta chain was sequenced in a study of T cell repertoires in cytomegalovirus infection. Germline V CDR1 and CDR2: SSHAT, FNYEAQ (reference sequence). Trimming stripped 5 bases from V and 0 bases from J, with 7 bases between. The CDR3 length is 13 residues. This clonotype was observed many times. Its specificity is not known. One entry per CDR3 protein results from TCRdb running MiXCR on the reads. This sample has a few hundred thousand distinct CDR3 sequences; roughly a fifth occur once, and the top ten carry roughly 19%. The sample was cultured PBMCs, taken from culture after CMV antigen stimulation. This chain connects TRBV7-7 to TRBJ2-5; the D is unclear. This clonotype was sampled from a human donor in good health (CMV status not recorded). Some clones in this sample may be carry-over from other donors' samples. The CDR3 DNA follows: TGTGCCAGCAGCGGCGACTACCAAGAGACCCAGTACTTC. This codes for CASSGDYQETQYF.